This T cell receptor beta chain was profiled in a study of blood T cell repertoires in COVID-19. Study-wide background: The study drew acute and convalescent COVID-19 samples from the United States, Italy and Spain.

From germline, CDR1 is SGHAT and CDR2 FQNNGV. Trimming took 6 bases from V and 1 from J; bases not matched to a gene: 4. There are 16 residues in the CDR3. All enrollees were roughly 18 to 90 years old and from 25 or so US areas. Either two negative PCRs, clearance, or symptom resolution qualified Cohort 3 donors as recovered. How the authors handled the data: Reference gene primer amplification gave estimated nucleated cell counts. The protocol was immunoSEQ multiplex PCR, while the TCRdb copy is restricted to in-frame clones and leaves out a portion. V, J and clone size reflect that table, while D and trimming were determined from the DNA. The repertoire has about 300,000 clones, 86% of them found once; the top ten carry about 4.6%.

Specimen: PBMCs or T cells enriched from blood (not recorded which). V is TRBV11-2 and J is TRBJ2-2; 11 nucleotides match TRBD2. This receptor was identified in a young man who had recovered from COVID-19. CDR3: CASRKTSGRNTGELFF. CDR3 DNA sequence: TGTGCCAGCAGAAAAACTAGCGGGAGGAACACCGGGGAGCTGTTTTTT.